This T cell receptor (beta chain) came from a study of blood T cell repertoires in COVID-19. The CDR3 is made up of 13 amino acids. Trimming removed 4 bases from V and 4 bases from J, with 10 bases in between. Germline V lookup: CDR1 LNHDA, CDR2 SQIVND (reference sequence). In the authors' workflow: From reference gene primer amplification, estimates of nucleated cell counts were derived. Clones were read by immunoSEQ multiplex PCR, and TCRdb kept only the in-frame ones, dropping some. V and J calls and clone size follow that table, whereas D and trimming were derived from the DNA. The sample records some 200,000 clones, 80% to 90% being singletons.

The rearrangement uses TRBV19 and TRBJ1-1, with D unclear. The sequenced material came from PBMCs or T cells enriched from blood (not recorded which). The clonotype originates from a woman aged 40-49 years with acute COVID-19. The CDR3 DNA is TGTGCCAGTAGTAAGGCCCGGGGCACTGAAGCTTTCTTT. Translating gives CASSKARGTEAFF.